This T cell receptor beta chain was recorded in a study of T cell repertoires in cytomegalovirus infection. The overall study: Public TCR beta signatures marked donors with CMV infection and the matching HLA.

Each CDR3 protein is one row after TCRdb ran MiXCR on the reads. Here the sample spans just under 550,000 distinct CDR3 sequences, about 30% being singletons. Germline CDR1 is KGHSH and CDR2 is LQKENI. Losses at the gene ends were 1 base for V and 5 bases for J; bases not matched to a gene: 3. CDR3 length equals 16 residues. With regard to this clonotype: Its antigen is unknown.

Study results and limitations: Carriers of CMV plus the relevant HLA were identified by cumulative public TCR beta family frequency. Dominating the ex vivo response were HLA-C-restricted CMV-specific TCR beta clonotypes.

The rearrangement uses TRBV18 and TRBJ1-6; 9 bases map to TRBD1. This sequence was found in a human donor in good health (CMV status not recorded). Some clones in this sample may be carry-over from other donors' samples. The source material was PBMCs. CDR3 amino acids: CASSPRDRVNNSPLHF. The CDR3 DNA follows: TGTGCCAGCTCACCACGGGACAGGGTGAATAATTCACCCCTCCACTTT.